This is a list of T cell receptor beta chains from one sample in a study of blood T cell repertoires in COVID-19. Using immunoSEQ multiplex PCR, the repertoire was profiled, and TCRdb retains in-frame clones only, with some absent. The sample includes some 150,000 clones, around 80% seen only once; the top ten take 14%. Sample: peripheral blood. Every receptor here comes from a woman in her 70s with COVID-19, enrolled during active disease. CDR3s include the opening cysteine and the closing phenylalanine or tryptophan. The order of the fields is clone size, V gene, J gene, CDR3 length, D gene, CDR3 DNA, CDR3 protein. D genes are given only for firm matches. Size values are once, few and many counts, or a class for expanded clones, and some rows have none.

.,TRBV13,TRBJ1-4,12,.,TGTGCCAGCAGCCGACTGAGGGGGAAACTGTTTTTT,CASSRLRGKLFF
.,TRBV5-6,TRBJ2-7,15,TRBD2,TGTGCCAGCTCCGACTCCGGGACTAGCGGCTACGAGCAGTACTTC,CASSDSGTSGYEQYF
.,TRBV27,TRBJ2-3,13,.,TGTGCCAGCACTTTCGCGATGGCAGATACGCAGTATTTT,CASTFAMADTQYF
.,TRBV3-1/TRBV3-2,TRBJ1-1,14,.,TGTGCCAGCAGCCCGAATGGCCTCAACACTGAAGCTTTCTTT,CASSPNGLNTEAFF
.,TRBV6-1,TRBJ1-5,12,.,TGTGCCAGCAGTGATGGGAGTCAGCCCCAGCATTTT,CASSDGSQPQHF
.,TRBV28,TRBJ2-3,17,.,TGTGCCAGCAGTTCCTTATATCAGGGTACCCTCACAGATACGCAGTATTTT,CASSSLYQGTLTDTQYF
.,TRBV2,TRBJ2-3,13,.,TGTGCCAGCGAGGAGGGGTATGAAGATACGCAGTATTTT,CASEEGYEDTQYF
.,TRBV19,TRBJ1-1,14,.,TGTGCCACGACTGGGCAGGGCATGAACACTGAAGCTTTCTTT,CATTGQGMNTEAFF
once,TRBV5-1,TRBJ2-5,11,.,TGCGCCAGCAGGGGAGGAGAGACCCAGTACTTC,CASRGGETQYF
.,TRBV7-9,TRBJ1-2,14,.,TGTGCCAGCAGCTTAGCAGACGGGGTCCGTGGCTACACCTTC,CASSLADGVRGYTF
.,TRBV7-8,TRBJ2-3,15,.,TGTGCCAGCAGCTTGGGACACCAAGACACAGATACGCAGTATTTT,CASSLGHQDTDTQYF
.,TRBV5-1,TRBJ2-1,14,.,TGCGCCAGCAGCTTCGACAGGCCACACAATGAGCAGTTCTTC,CASSFDRPHNEQFF